What follows describes a single TCR beta chain. This specimen comes from a study of blood T cell repertoires in COVID-19. Study at large: The analysed material was cDNA or gDNA that came from T cells, B-cell-depleted T cells, or PBMCs.

In the original workflow: It was from reference gene primer amplification that nucleated cell counts were estimated. Method: immunoSEQ multiplex PCR; TCRdb's copy keeps in-frame clones and lacks some. Clone size and V and J calls were adopted from that table, with D and trimming inferred from the DNA. This sample has about 45,000 clones, with 90% found just once. Germline V gene lookup returns CDR1 KGHDR and CDR2 SFDVKD. The CDR3 runs 14 residues. Trimming pared 4 bases from V and 2 bases from J, leaving 10 bases between. This sequence originates from a human donor in a cohort sampled during active COVID-19. The chain has TRBV24-1 and TRBJ1-2; D gene ambiguous. Source material: peripheral blood. CDR3 nucleotides: TGTGCCACCAGTGACCCAACAGTGAACTATGGCTACACCTTC. This codes for CATSDPTVNYGYTF.